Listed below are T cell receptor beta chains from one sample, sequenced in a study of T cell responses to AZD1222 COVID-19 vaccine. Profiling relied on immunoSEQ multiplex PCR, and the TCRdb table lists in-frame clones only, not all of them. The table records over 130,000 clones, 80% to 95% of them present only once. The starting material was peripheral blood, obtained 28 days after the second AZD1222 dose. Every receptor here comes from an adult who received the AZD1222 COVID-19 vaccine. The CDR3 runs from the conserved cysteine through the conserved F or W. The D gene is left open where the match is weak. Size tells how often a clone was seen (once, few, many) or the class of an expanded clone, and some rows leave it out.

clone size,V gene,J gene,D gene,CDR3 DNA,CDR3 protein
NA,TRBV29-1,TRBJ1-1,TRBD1,TGCAGCGCGGACAGGGAGATGAACACTGAAGCTTTCTTT,CSADREMNTEAFF
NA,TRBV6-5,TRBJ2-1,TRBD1,TGTGCCAGCAGCACCACAGGGGGCTACAATGAGCAGTTCTTC,CASSTTGGYNEQFF
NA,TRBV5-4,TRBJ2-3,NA,TGTGCCAGCAGCTTGGCCGCGGGACCCCTTAGCACAGATACGCAGTATTTT,CASSLAAGPLSTDTQYF
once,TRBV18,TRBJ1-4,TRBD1,TGTGCCAGCTCACCGTACAAAGGACAGGGAACTAATGAAAAACTGTTTTTT,CASSPYKGQGTNEKLFF
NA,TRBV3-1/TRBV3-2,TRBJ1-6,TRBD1,TGTGCCAGCAGCCACCTTAGCTCGGGACAGAGAGCGAATTCACCCCTCCACTTT,CASSHLSSGQRANSPLHF
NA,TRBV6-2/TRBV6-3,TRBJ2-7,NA,TGTGCCAGCAGTAAACTAGCTTCCGAGCAGTACTTC,CASSKLASEQYF
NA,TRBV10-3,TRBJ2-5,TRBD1,TGTGCCATCAGGGAAATGGACAGGGGACGAGAGACCCAGTACTTC,CAIREMDRGRETQYF
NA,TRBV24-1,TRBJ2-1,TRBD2,TGTGCCACCAGTGATCTTGCCGGGACTAGCGGGAGGGCCTTCGACAATGAGCAGTTCTTC,CATSDLAGTSGRAFDNEQFF
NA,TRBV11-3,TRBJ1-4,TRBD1,TGTGCCAGCAGCTCATACCGGGACAGGGATCCTAATGAAAAACTGTTTTTT,CASSSYRDRDPNEKLFF
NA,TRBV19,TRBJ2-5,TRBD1,TGTGCCAGTAGTGTCGGGACAGCTCAAGAGACCCAGTACTTC,CASSVGTAQETQYF
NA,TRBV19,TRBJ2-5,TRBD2,TGTGCCAGTAGTAAACCCCGGGAGGCCCAGTACTTC,CASSKPREAQYF
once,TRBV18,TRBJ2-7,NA,TGTGCCAGCTCTCCACCGGGGGTCTCCTACGAGCAGTACTTC,CASSPPGVSYEQYF
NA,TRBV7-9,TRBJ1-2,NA,TGTGCCAGCAGCTTGCGCCAGGGGAACTATGGCTACACCTTC,CASSLRQGNYGYTF
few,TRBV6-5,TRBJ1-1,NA,TGTGCCAGCAGTTACCAAGGCGGGGAGGCTTTCTTT,CASSYQGGEAFF
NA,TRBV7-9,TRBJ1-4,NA,TGTGCCAGCAGCCCCCCAGGGGAAAAACTGTTTTTT,CASSPPGEKLFF
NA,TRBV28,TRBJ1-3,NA,TGTGCCAGCAGTTTAACGGGGAACACCATATATTTT,CASSLTGNTIYF
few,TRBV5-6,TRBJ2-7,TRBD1,TGTGCCAGCAGCTTGGCCTACAGGGGTTCCTACGAGCAGTACTTC,CASSLAYRGSYEQYF
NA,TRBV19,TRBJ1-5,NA,TGTGCCAGTAGCGCCCGGTGGGGGCCGGATCAGCCCCAGCATTTT,CASSARWGPDQPQHF
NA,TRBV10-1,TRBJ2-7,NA,TGCGCCAGCAGTCCAAATTCGGGCGAGCAGTACTTC,CASSPNSGEQYF
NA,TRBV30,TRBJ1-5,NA,TGTGCCTGGAGTGTATCCCCCCCGATAGGCAATCAGCCCCAGCATTTT,CAWSVSPPIGNQPQHF
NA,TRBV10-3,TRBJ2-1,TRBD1,TGTGCCATCAGTGAGCCATTAACAGGGGACTCCTACAATGAGCAGTTCTTC,CAISEPLTGDSYNEQFF
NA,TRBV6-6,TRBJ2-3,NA,TGTGCCAGCAGTTACGCAGGACACGGCCCAGATACGCAGTATTTT,CASSYAGHGPDTQYF
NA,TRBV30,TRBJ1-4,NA,TGTGCCTGGAGTGAGACAGGAGCTTTGGAAAAACTGTTTTTT,CAWSETGALEKLFF
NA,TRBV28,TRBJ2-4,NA,TGTGCCAGCAGTTTAGTAGTAGCTACAGCCAAAAACATTCAGTACTTC,CASSLVVATAKNIQYF
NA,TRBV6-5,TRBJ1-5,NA,TGTGCCAGCAGTCGCAAACAGGGCAATCAGCCCCAGCATTTT,CASSRKQGNQPQHF